At least ten counts were recorded for the clone carrying this TCR beta chain. Its specificity is not known. Combining iRepertoire HTBI primers with Arm-PCR of CDR3 regions, the authors built TCR beta libraries. How the authors handled the data: The identification of approximately 62 TRBV and 14 TRBJ segments was made across samples. MiXCR, applied by TCRdb to the multiplex PCR reads, yields one record per CDR3 protein. The V and J calls here are based on TCRdb, not the publication. The sample holds 250,000 to 400,000 distinct CDR3 sequences; over 15% are singletons and the top ten take about two fifths. These data belong to a study of regulatory T cells in long-lasting Graves disease. Notes on the study in general: Persistent Graves' patients showed a TCR diversity that was lower than that of newly diagnosed ones.

Indicated time point: newly diagnosed GD, antithyroid drugs for less than 3 months. With RNA extracted from PBMCs as input, the TCR library was made. The source of this sequence is a female donor with Graves disease. The specimen comprised peripheral blood mononuclear cells (PBMCs), sampled at new diagnosis, from a patient treated with antithyroid drugs.

Here the CDR3 reads CASSIAGGDGELFF. In DNA, the CDR3 is TGTGCCAGCAGCATAGCGGGGGGGGACGGGGAGCTGTTTTTT. The V call is TRBV12-3 or TRBV12-4, the J call TRBJ2-2, with TRBD2 matching 11 bases. Unmatched junction bases numbered 4, after V lost 6 bases and J lost 7 bases. This CDR3 is built from 14 residues.